This T cell receptor beta chain was sequenced in a study of T cells in localized non-small cell lung cancer. Study-wide results and limits: Heterogeneity stays possible, as sequencing covered only one tumor region. Among the top 100 tumor clones, a median 57 appeared in adjacent lung. Compared with tumor, uninvolved adjacent lung displayed greater T cell clonality, ranking highest overall.

Per the germline V gene, CDR1 is ENHRY and CDR2 is SYGVKD. Trimming took off 11 bases at V and 6 bases at J, with 25 bases between the two ends. The CDR3 consists of 15 residues. Clones were read by immunoSEQ multiplex PCR, and TCRdb kept only the in-frame ones, dropping some. Among 130,000 or so clones, around 89% were seen once, and the ten largest hold 1.5% to 2%. For this clone: Its antigen is as yet unknown.

The receptor was isolated from a female donor aged 60 or older with stage I lung adenocarcinoma. The gene calls are TRBV10-3 and TRBJ1-1, with a possible D match to TRBD1 (5 bases). The material sequenced was peripheral blood, taken before any cancer treatment. CDR3: CASQDTGTARPEAFF. CDR3 bases: TGTGCCTCGCAGGATACCGGGACTGCACGACCTGAAGCTTTCTTT.